The clone carrying this T cell receptor beta chain has only one observation. Its cognate antigen is unknown. The sample originates from a study of T cell responses to AZD1222 COVID-19 vaccine. Study observations and caveats: Dominant CD4 TCR responses targeted spike regions 160-218 and 743-854. Females outnumbered males among donors, who were mostly white British; clonal diversity was possibly underestimated. All repertoire sampling was performed exclusively after the peak T cell response.

Here immunoSEQ multiplex PCR was the method, and the copy in TCRdb shows in-frame clones only, minus some. The sample includes 85,000 to 120,000 clones, around 82% of them seen just once. There are 12 residues in the CDR3. Trimming pared 5 bases from V and 5 bases from J, leaving 7 bases between. Germline CDR1 KGHSH, CDR2 LQKENI. The TCR sequence derives from an adult in good health. The chain uses TRBV18 and TRBJ2-1, with D possibly being TRBD1 (5 bases). This material consisted of peripheral blood, taken on day 0 of AZD1222 vaccination. The DNA of the CDR3 is TGTGCCAGCTCATCAGGGAACAATGAGCAGTTCTTC. Translating gives CASSSGNNEQFF.